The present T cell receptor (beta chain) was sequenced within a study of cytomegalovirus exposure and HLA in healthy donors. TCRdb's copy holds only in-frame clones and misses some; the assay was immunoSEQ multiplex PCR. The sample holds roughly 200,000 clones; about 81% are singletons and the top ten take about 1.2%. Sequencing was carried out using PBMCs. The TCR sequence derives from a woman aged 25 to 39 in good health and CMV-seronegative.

CDR3 DNA sequence: TGTGCCAGCAGTTATCTAGCGGGGGGCGAAGATACGCAGTATTTT. Translated, it gives CASSYLAGGEDTQYF. The chain joins TRBV27 to TRBJ2-3; TRBD2 matches 11 bases. The CDR3 has 15 amino acids. The germline V gene encodes CDR1 MNHEY and CDR2 SMNVEV (reference sequence). The V gene end was trimmed by 4 bases and the J gene end by 5 bases; junction bases not matched to a gene: 5.